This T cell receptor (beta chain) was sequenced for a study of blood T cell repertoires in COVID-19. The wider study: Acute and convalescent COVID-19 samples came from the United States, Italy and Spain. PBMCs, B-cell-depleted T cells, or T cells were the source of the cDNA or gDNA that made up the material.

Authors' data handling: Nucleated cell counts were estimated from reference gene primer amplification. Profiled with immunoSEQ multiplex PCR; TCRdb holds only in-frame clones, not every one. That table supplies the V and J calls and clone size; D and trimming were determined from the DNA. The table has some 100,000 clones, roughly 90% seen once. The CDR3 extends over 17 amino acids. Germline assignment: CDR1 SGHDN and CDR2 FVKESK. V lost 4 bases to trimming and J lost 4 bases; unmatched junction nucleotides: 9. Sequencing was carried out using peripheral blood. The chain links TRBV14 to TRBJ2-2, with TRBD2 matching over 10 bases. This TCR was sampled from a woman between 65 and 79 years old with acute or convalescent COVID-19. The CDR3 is CASSPNASGGFTGELFF. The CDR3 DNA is TGTGCCAGCAGCCCCAACGCTAGCGGGGGCTTCACCGGGGAGCTGTTTTTT. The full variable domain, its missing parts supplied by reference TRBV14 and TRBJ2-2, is EAGVTQFPSHSVIEKGQTVTLRCDPISGHDNLYWYRRVMGKEIKFLLHFVKESKQDESGMPNNRFLAERTGGTYSTLKVQPAELEDSGVYFCASSPNASGGFTGELFFGEGSRLTVL.